The next 14 T cell receptor beta chains were all read from a single sample in a study of metastatic and nonmetastatic thyroid tumors (TCRdb year 2020). Libraries were made using PCR. Sequenced on an Illumina HiSeq 4000. TCRdb applied fastp at Q25 and MiXCR to the public reads, then kept only in-frame beta chains. The sample table holds over 14,000 clones, of which around 28% were seen once. In total, the top ten clones hold nearly 20% of the sample. Before undergoing thyroid surgery, none of the patients had been given any kind of treatment. Sequencing was performed on tumor tissue. Every receptor here comes from a female donor with papillary thyroid cancer or a benign thyroid nodule (not recorded which). Some clones in this sample may be carry-over from other donors' samples.

This clone occurred many times. The chain joins TRBV5-6 to TRBJ1-2, with D possibly being TRBD1 (6 bases). The germline CDR1 and CDR2 sequences are SGHDT and YYEEEE. The CDR3 runs to 15 residues. The V gene lost 2 bases and the J gene lost 4 bases, with 15 bases spanning the gap. CDR3 DNA: TGTGCCAGCAGCTTAGGAAACAGGGTTACCTATGGCTACACCTTC. As protein: CASSLGNRVTYGYTF.

This clone was observed a few times. The chain carries TRBV10-2 and TRBJ2-7; TRBD1 matches 8 bases. There are 15 residues in the CDR3. Germline loops: CDR1 WSHSY, CDR2 SAAADI. After removal of 6 bases from V and 3 bases from J, the junction contained 10 bases not matched to a gene. The DNA of the CDR3 is TGCGCCAGCAGAGGCGGGACAGGCAAATACTACGAGCAGTACTTC. Translation gives CASRGGTGKYYEQYF.

By sample share, this clone is medium-sized (0.01 to 0.1%). This chain uses TRBV6-1 with TRBJ1-2, with TRBD1 matching over 7 bases. Trimming cost V 2 bases and J 6 bases; bases outside gene matches: 6. The CDR3 is made up of 14 amino acids. CDR1 and CDR2 (germline): MNHNS, SASEGT. Here the CDR3 reads CASSEMDRSHGYTF. As DNA, the CDR3 is TGTGCCAGCAGTGAAATGGACAGGTCCCATGGCTACACCTTC.

By share, this clone ranks as medium-sized (0.01 to 0.1%). The chain is built from TRBV28 and TRBJ2-7, with unresolved D. This CDR3 has 13 residues. V lost 6 bases and J lost 2, with 11 bases in between. Germline V gene lookup returns CDR1 MDHEN and CDR2 SYDVKM. CDR3 in DNA: TGTGCCAGCAGGCCGATGGTGACCTACGAGCAGTACTTC. Its translation is CASRPMVTYEQYF. Using reference TRBV28 and TRBJ2-7 for the parts outside the CDR3, the full variable domain is DVKVTQSSRYLVKRTGEKVFLECVQDMDHENMFWYRQDPGLGLRLIYFSYDVKMKEKGDIPEGYSVSREKKERFSLILESASTNQTSMYLCASRPMVTYEQYFGPGTRLTVT.

This clone occurred a few times. It is likely a read error, because the conserved phenylalanine at the end of the CDR3 is missing. The chain couples TRBV6-2 or TRBV6-3 to TRBJ2-7, with no clear D. Germline CDR1 MNHEY, CDR2 SVGEGT. This CDR3 is built from 13 residues. Trimming removed 8 bases from V and 2 bases from J, with 13 bases in between. The CDR3 nucleotides are TGTGCCAGCTTAAGGGTGTCCCCCTACGAGCAGTACCTC. Its translation: CASLRVSPYEQYL.

The genes are TRBV24-1 and TRBJ1-5; D possibly corresponds to TRBD1 (5 bases). CDR3 length equals 15 residues. Trimming left V 1 base short and J 3 bases short, with 9 bases between. Per germline, CDR1 KGHDR and CDR2 SFDVKD. The CDR3 DNA sequence: TGTGCCACCAGTGATTTTGCAGGGAACAATCAGCCCCAGCATTTT. Its protein is CATSDFAGNNQPQHF.

By share, this clone ranks as medium-sized. V is TRBV20-1 and J is TRBJ1-5; no definite D call. Germline V gene lookup returns CDR1 DFQATT and CDR2 SNEGSKA (reference sequence). CDR3 length: 13 residues. Trimming took 3 bases from V and 5 from J, leaving 11 bases between them. CDR3 nucleotides: TGCAGTGCTAGGCGATCGTACGATCAGCCCCAGCATTTT. It specifies CSARRSYDQPQHF.

This sequence joins TRBV29-1 and TRBJ2-2; D remains unclear. Trimming removed 4 bases at V and 5 bases at J, with 14 bases between. The CDR3 has 14 residues. Germline lookup yields CDR1 SQVTM and CDR2 ANQGSEA. For the CDR3, the DNA is TGCAGCGTTGCGCAGGAGTCTGGGACCGGGGAGCTGTTTTTT. It translates to CSVAQESGTGELFF.

There are many counts of this clone. The rearrangement joins TRBV27 to TRBJ1-2; possibly TRBD1 for D (6 bases). Germline CDR1 and CDR2: MNHEY and SMNVEV (reference sequence). V shed 8 bases and J shed 1 base, with 14 bases lying between them. The CDR3 spans 14 residues. As DNA, the CDR3 is TGTGCCAGCCCGTTACACAGGGATAACTATGGCTACACCTTC. Translated: CASPLHRDNYGYTF.

This clone was counted a few times. The CDR3 region has the DNA TGTGCCAGCACCAGTGGGGGGCGAGATTCACCCCTCCACTTT. Its translation is CASTSGGRDSPLHF. V is TRBV13 and J is TRBJ1-6; possibly TRBD1 for D (6 bases). The CDR3 extends over 14 amino acids. Looked up from germline, CDR1 is PRHDT and CDR2 is FYEKMQ (reference sequence). V lost 7 bases and J 8 bases, leaving 15 bases between the germline ends. The whole variable domain, remainder taken from reference TRBV13 and TRBJ1-6, is AAGVIQSPRHLIKEKRETATLKCYPIPRHDTVYWYQQGPGQDPQFLISFYEKMQSDKGSIPDRFSAQQFSDYHSELNMSSLELGDSALYFCASTSGGRDSPLHFGNGTRLTVT.

A single count supports this clone. An end of the junction does not agree with germline; a read error may underlie this. V is TRBV7-6 and J is TRBJ2-5; 11 bases align to TRBD2. The length of the CDR3 is 16 residues. Germline CDR1 SGHVS, CDR2 FNYEAQ. This CDR3 reads CASSLAGGAGEETQYF. The CDR3 DNA sequence: TGTGCTAGCAGCTTAGCGGGAGGGGCCGGCGAAGAGACCCAGTACTTC.

The chain has TRBV7-2 and TRBJ2-7; unclear D gene. Trimming stripped 1 base from V and 2 bases from J, with 6 bases between. This CDR3 region has 13 residues. CDR1 SGHTA and CDR2 FQGNSA come from the germline V gene. In DNA form, the CDR3 reads TGTGCCAGCAGCTTAGGAAGTACCTACGAGCAGTACTTC. It codes for CASSLGSTYEQYF.

This clone has at least ten counts. The genes are TRBV10-2 and TRBJ1-5; D is unresolved. This CDR3 region has 15 residues. V was trimmed by 3 bases and J by 2 bases, leaving 11 bases between them. Germline V CDR1 and CDR2: WSHSY, SAAADI. The CDR3 loop is CASSEEGIGNQPQHF. The CDR3, as DNA: TGCGCCAGCAGTGAAGAAGGGATTGGCAATCAGCCCCAGCATTTT.

This clone was seen ten or more times. This chain connects TRBV6-4 to TRBJ2-5; a possible D gene is TRBD2 (6 bases). CDR1 is MRHNA and CDR2 is SNTAGT in the germline V gene. The CDR3 has 13 residues. V lost 8 bases to trimming and J lost 5 bases, with 15 bases between them. CDR3 residues: CASFETSSETQYF. In DNA form, the CDR3 reads TGTGCCAGCTTCGAAACTAGCTCGGAGACCCAGTACTTC.